This T cell receptor beta chain was obtained from a study of immunodeficiency (dated by TCRdb to between 2018 and 2021). With respect to the entire study: Repertoire analysis was performed to search for VDJ recombination defects and oligoclonality. General study outcomes and caveats: In the entropy comparisons of patients versus healthy controls, patients were shown as n=3 (open circles), and an effect on thymic development was only suggested as possible. V-J pairing and productive entropy in CD4+ T cells appeared similar in patients and controls. Severe oligoclonality, judged by top-100 and total clonotype frequencies, was seen in patient CD8+ but not CD4+ T cells.

Before TCR sequencing, CD3+CD4+ T cells were sorted out of fresh PBMCs. Genomic DNA was isolated using the QIAamp DNA Blood Mini Kit and then sent out for immunoSEQ repertoire analysis. Multiplex PCR was used to amplify CDR3 regions from a standard amount of genomic DNA template. PCR products were sequenced on an Illumina platform. Processing in the source paper ran as follows. Sequences were aligned to a reference, with V, D and J gene definitions taken from IMGT. Closely related sequences were merged by a nearest-neighbor clustering algorithm so that PCR and sequencing errors were removed. V, D and J usage in productive unique and total sequences was analyzed using ImmunoSEQ Analyzer tools and R version 3.6.1. Imported from immuneACCESS, the table was reduced by TCRdb to in-frame sequences with V and J called. These copies leave out some clones; in studies compared against another copy, an unresolved V gene accounts for under half, and the cause of the remainder is not known. V, J and clone size are taken as reported in that table, and D and trimming were inferred from the DNA itself. The sample table holds around 1,000 clones, of which 80% to 95% were seen once. The ten top clones hold about 2% of the sample.

Points on this clone: It has no known antigen specificity. One base away there is no much larger clone; base qualities are not given.

The CDR3 runs 14 amino acids, cysteine and phenylalanine included. The sequence is cut down to CDR3 DNA, 42 bases in frame from base 1. The V and J ends are trimmed by 5 bases and 3 bases, leaving 12 bases between them. In the germline V gene, CDR1 corresponds to SNHLY and CDR2 to FYNNEI. The TCR comes from a female donor. This chain joins TRBV2 to TRBJ2-3; a weak D assignment points to TRBD1 (5 bases agree). Sequenced sample: CD4+ T cells from blood. This receptor carries the CDR3 CASSPDRTTDTQYF. The DNA reads TGTGCCAGCAGTCCCGACAGAACAACAGATACGCAGTATTTT.